The present T cell receptor (beta chain) was sequenced within a study of beta chain features in type 1 diabetes. At the level of the study: Healthy donors resembled patients in age, gender and cell yields.

Expressed TCRB transcripts were sequenced after all isolated RNA was converted to cDNA. Produced via immunoSEQ multiplex PCR; TCRdb's table is partial and in-frame only. The data contain about 650,000 clones, over 10% of them seen just once; the ten biggest clones take up 0.095% to 0.15%. The study, taken as a whole, reports: Possibly, sequencing cDNA over-represented cells that had high TCR expression levels. Within the patient group, naive, central memory and Treg TCRB repertoires appeared more similar to each other than within healthy donors. Insertion counts at VDJ junctions were lower in type 1 diabetes patients, who also showed more deletions there. TCRB CDR3 length was moderately but significantly reduced in all four CD4+ subsets of Type 1 diabetes patients.

This CDR3 has 11 residues. Per germline, CDR1 SGHNT and CDR2 YYREEE (reference sequence). V was cut by 4 bases and J by 5 bases, with 7 bases left in between. Concerning this clone: Its antigen is not identified.

V and J are TRBV5-4 and TRBJ2-7; tentatively, D is TRBD2 (5 bases). The TCR sequence derives from a man in his thirties or forties with type 1 diabetes. Sequencing used naive CD4+ T cells from blood. CDR3: CASSLRDEQYF. The CDR3 DNA sequence: TGTGCCAGCAGCCTGAGGGACGAGCAGTACTTC.